Each of the 18 T cell receptor beta chains below was sequenced from the same sample in a study of CD8+ T cells in alopecia areata (dated by TCRdb to the late 2010s). The method behind the library was the immunoSEQ multiplex PCR assay. RNA was extracted from all samples and reverse transcribed into cDNA, which served as template for TCR sequencing. In TCRdb, the immuneACCESS table is reduced to in-frame sequences with V and J assigned. These tables do not hold every clone; where another copy was compared, an unresolved V gene accounts for under half, and the others remain unexplained. Counted in this sample were about 180,000 clones; approximately 62% of them appeared once. The leading ten clones occupy more than 1.5% of the sample. The sample's time point label, decoded: baseline before oral tofacitinib. This specimen consisted of CD4+ T cells sorted from blood, obtained at week 0. The receptors come from a human donor with alopecia areata.

The chain carries TRBV15 and TRBJ1-5; no definite D call. CDR1 and CDR2 from the germline V gene are LNHNV and YYDKDF (reference sequence). This CDR3 comprises 16 residues. V lost 0 bases and J lost 6, with 15 bases in between. Written as DNA, the CDR3 is TGTGCCACCAGCAGAGATTACGTGAAGGAAGGTCAGCCCCAGCATTTT. It codes for CATSRDYVKEGQPQHF.

This chain joins TRBV7-2 and TRBJ2-6, with D possibly matching TRBD1 (5 bases). Trimming pared 3 bases from V and 2 bases from J, leaving 5 bases between. Germline V gene sequence: CDR1 SGHTA, CDR2 FQGNSA. The CDR3 covers 14 residues. The CDR3 sequence is CASSFRAGANVLTF. The CDR3 coding sequence is TGTGCCAGCAGCTTCAGGGCTGGGGCCAACGTCCTGACTTTC.

The chain couples TRBV5-1 to TRBJ2-2; 7 bases align to TRBD2. The CDR3 has 14 amino acids. CDR1 is SGHRS, CDR2 YFSETQ, per germline. V gave up 7 bases and J gave up 4 bases; unmatched junction bases: 7. The CDR3 is CASRPAGSTGELFF. The CDR3, as DNA: TGCGCCAGCCGTCCAGCGGGGTCCACCGGGGAGCTGTTTTTT.

A remark on this clone: Distinct nucleotide sequences in the sample also encode this CDR3. The rearrangement uses TRBV15 and TRBJ1-2; a possible D gene is TRBD1 (5 bases). The CDR3 runs to 14 residues. Trimming took off 0 bases at V and 4 bases at J, with 9 bases between the two ends. Germline CDR1 and CDR2: LNHNV and YYDKDF (reference sequence). Here the CDR3 DNA reads TGTGCCACCAGCAGAGATCGGGGCAGCTATGGCTACACCTTC. This encodes CATSRDRGSYGYTF.

The chain employs TRBV7-2 and TRBJ1-1; D call uncertain. Trimming took off 3 bases at V and 0 bases at J, with 11 bases between the two ends. The V gene's germline CDR1 is SGHTA and CDR2 FQGNSA. CDR3 length: 15 residues. CDR3 sequence (DNA): TGTGCCAGCAGCTTTCTAAGGAACATGAACACTGAAGCTTTCTTT. Translated, it gives CASSFLRNMNTEAFF.

The chain couples TRBV7-3 to TRBJ1-1, with D possibly TRBD1 on 5 matching bases. Germline V CDR1 and CDR2: SGHTA, FQGTGA. This CDR3 spans 14 amino acids. The V end was cut by 5 bases, the J end by 0 bases, with 10 bases between. CDR3 region: CASSPSGMNTEAFF. The CDR3 bases are TGTGCCAGCAGCCCATCAGGGATGAACACTGAAGCTTTCTTT.

The rearrangement links TRBV19 to TRBJ1-5, with unresolved D. CDR3 length: 15 amino acids. Germline CDR1 and CDR2: LNHDA and SQIVND (reference sequence). The ends were cut back, 3 bases at V and 3 bases at J, with 12 bases in the middle. CDR3 loop: CASSMAQAYNQPQHF. CDR3 in DNA: TGTGCCAGTAGTATGGCCCAGGCCTACAATCAGCCCCAGCATTTT.

This clone has more than one count but fewer than ten. V and J are TRBV4-2 and TRBJ1-1; perhaps TRBD1 as D (5 bases). The germline V gene encodes CDR1 LGHNA and CDR2 YNFKEQ. The CDR3 has 14 amino acids. Trimming cost V 0 bases and J 7 bases, with 12 bases left between them. The CDR3 protein is CASSQDLGPYEAFF. The CDR3 DNA reads TGTGCCAGCAGCCAAGATTTGGGACCGTATGAAGCTTTCTTT.

A single count supports this clone. V and J are TRBV30 and TRBJ1-5, with a tentative D call TRBD1 (6 bases). Looked up from germline, CDR1 is GTSNPN and CDR2 is SVGIG (reference sequence). The CDR3 runs to 15 residues. Between the trimmed V and J ends, which lost 0 bases and 7 bases, there was a span of 16 bases. This CDR3 is CAWSVSGTGRQPQHF. CDR3 sequence (DNA): TGTGCCTGGAGTGTGTCCGGAACAGGGAGACAGCCCCAGCATTTT. The whole variable domain, filled in from reference TRBV30 and TRBJ1-5, reads SQTIHQWPATLVQPVGSPLSLECTVEGTSNPNLYWYRQAAGRGLQLLFYSVGIGQISSEVPQNLSASRPQDRQFILSSKKLLLSDSGFYLCAWSVSGTGRQPQHFGDGTRLSIL.

This clone was counted once. The chain employs TRBV29-1 and TRBJ1-1, with a possible D match to TRBD1 (6 bases). The V gene lost 1 base and the J gene lost 5 bases, with 17 bases spanning the gap. Looked up from germline, CDR1 is SQVTM and CDR2 is ANQGSEA. The CDR3 has 15 residues. CDR3 nucleotide sequence: TGCAGCGTTGAAGTATGGCCACAGGGAAGGACTGAAGCTTTCTTT. Translating gives CSVEVWPQGRTEAFF.

The V gene is TRBV29-1, the J gene TRBJ2-7; D perhaps matches TRBD1 (5 bases). V was shortened by 6 bases and J by 2 bases, with 14 bases between the two germline ends. Germline CDR1 reads SQVTM; CDR2 reads ANQGSEA. The CDR3 totals 13 residues. For the CDR3, the DNA is TGCAGCGTCTCGAACAGGCTAGCCTACGAGCAGTACTTC. It codes for CSVSNRLAYEQYF.

V usage is TRBV4-2 and J usage is TRBJ2-7, with TRBD1 matching 9 bases. After removal of 4 bases from V and 4 bases from J, the junction contained 11 bases not matched to a gene. The CDR3 is made up of 16 amino acids. The germline V gene has CDR1 LGHNA and CDR2 YNFKEQ. The CDR3 DNA follows: TGTGCCAGCAGCCTTACCCCGGGGGACAGGGAATACGAGCAGTACTTC. It codes for CASSLTPGDREYEQYF.

This clone was detected ten times or more. This chain joins TRBV7-6 and TRBJ1-4, with a possible D match to TRBD1 (5 bases). Germline V lookup: CDR1 SGHVS, CDR2 FNYEAQ. CDR3 size: 16 residues. V was clipped by 5 bases and J by 0 bases, with 13 bases between them. The DNA of the CDR3 is TGTGCCAGCAGCCTAGAGAAAGGGGCAACTAATGAAAAACTGTTTTTT. Amino acids: CASSLEKGATNEKLFF.

J is TRBJ2-6 and V is TRBV6-5; the match to TRBD2 covers 7 bases. V lost 8 bases, J lost 0 bases, and 4 bases stayed unmatched. The CDR3 spans 15 residues. Germline CDR1 reads MNHEY; CDR2 reads SVGAGI. CDR3 protein: CASAAGVSGANVLTF. CDR3 coding DNA: TGTGCCAGCGCTGCGGGGGTCTCTGGGGCCAACGTCCTGACTTTC.

The chain links TRBV5-1 to TRBJ1-6; D not resolved. The ends were cut back, 1 base at V and 10 bases at J, with 24 bases in the middle. This CDR3 has 18 residues. Germline assignment: CDR1 SGHRS and CDR2 YFSETQ. The CDR3 DNA reads TGCGCCAGCAGCTTGTCCTCCACCTCGGGGATTTTAGGGTCACCCCTCCACTTT. Protein: CASSLSSTSGILGSPLHF.

This clone was seen only a few times. The V call is TRBV30, the J call TRBJ2-1; 9 bases match TRBD1. The V gene end was trimmed by 4 bases and the J gene end by 0 bases; junction bases not matched to a gene: 10. Germline CDR1 is GTSNPN and CDR2 is SVGIG (reference sequence). The CDR3 contains 17 residues. Here the CDR3 DNA reads TGTGCCTGGACGGGACAGGGTATCTCGAGCTCCTACAATGAGCAGTTCTTC. The encoded protein is CAWTGQGISSSYNEQFF. Looking up the rest from reference TRBV30 and TRBJ2-1 gives the full variable domain: SQTIHQWPATLVQPVGSPLSLECTVEGTSNPNLYWYRQAAGRGLQLLFYSVGIGQISSEVPQNLSASRPQDRQFILSSKKLLLSDSGFYLCAWTGQGISSSYNEQFFGPGTRLTVL.

The chain uses TRBV29-1 and TRBJ1-5, with D possibly TRBD1 on 6 matching bases. CDR1 is SQVTM and CDR2 is ANQGSEA in the germline V gene. V was trimmed by 6 bases and J by 3 bases, leaving 9 bases between them. This CDR3 has 12 residues. As DNA, the CDR3 is TGCAGCGTGGGGACAATCAATCAGCCCCAGCATTTT. This translates into CSVGTINQPQHF.

The gene calls are TRBV4-3 and TRBJ1-4, with D hard to call. The V gene lost 3 bases and the J gene lost 5 bases, with 10 bases spanning the gap. This CDR3 is built from 14 residues. Per the germline V gene, CDR1 is LGHNA and CDR2 is YSLEER. The CDR3 protein is CASSHGVTNEKLFF. The CDR3 DNA is TGCGCCAGCAGCCACGGGGTGACCAATGAAAAACTGTTTTTT.